This T cell receptor (beta chain) was sequenced during a study of T cells in Graves' hyperthyroidism and ophthalmopathy. CDR1 is MNHEY, CDR2 SVGAGI, per germline. The junction had 5 bases not matched to a gene; V was cut back by 0 bases and J by 8 bases. The CDR3 is 15 residues long. RNA transcripts served as the template for amplifying TCR beta CDR3 regions. First-round RT-PCR with HTBI primers amplified the TCR CDR3 region. TCRdb processed the multiplex PCR reads anew with MiXCR; each CDR3 protein has one entry. The profile shows 300,000 to 400,000 distinct CDR3 sequences, roughly an eighth of them singletons.

The sequence derives from a woman in her late teens or twenties with Graves' hyperthyroidism. The chain uses TRBV6-5 and TRBJ2-4; TRBD1 matches at 9 bases. The sample taken for sequencing was blood. The CDR3 loop is CASSYSLQGAYIQYF. The CDR3 coding sequence is TGTGCCAGCAGTTACTCGCTACAGGGGGCTTACATTCAGTACTTC.